The 4 T cell receptor beta chains in this list originate from one sample, sequenced in a study of blood T cell repertoires in COVID-19. The data were produced by immunoSEQ multiplex PCR, yet TCRdb's version contains in-frame clones alone and is incomplete. In the table there are about 400,000 clones, roughly 90% of which are singletons. Sequenced: PBMCs or T cells enriched from blood (not recorded which). The receptors come from a woman aged 25 to 39 who had recovered from COVID-19.

The chain combines TRBV6-5 with TRBJ2-7, with 10 bases lining up with TRBD1. The CDR3 has 15 residues. Per the germline V gene, CDR1 is MNHEY and CDR2 is SVGAGI. V lost 5 bases to trimming and J lost 3 bases; unmatched junction nucleotides: 7. This CDR3 is CASSPKRDRGYEQYF. The CDR3 bases are TGTGCCAGCAGTCCCAAGAGGGACAGGGGCTACGAGCAGTACTTC.

Concerning this clone itself: Within the sample, other DNA sequences also encode this same CDR3. In nucleotides, the CDR3 is TGTGCCAGCAGTCTACAGGGGAACACCGGGGAGCTGTTTTTT. This encodes CASSLQGNTGELFF. The V gene is TRBV6-2 or TRBV6-3, the J gene TRBJ2-2; a possible D gene is TRBD1 (6 bases). CDR3 length: 14 amino acids. Germline lookup yields CDR1 MNHEY and CDR2 SVGEGT. The V end was cut by 5 bases, the J end by 1 base, with 8 bases between.

The gene calls are TRBV24-1 and TRBJ2-5; no clear D. Trimming cost V 3 bases and J 5 bases, with 6 bases left between them. The CDR3 sequence is 12 residues long. The V gene's germline CDR1 is KGHDR and CDR2 SFDVKD. This CDR3 is CATSDPDETQYF. CDR3 bases: TGTGCCACCAGTGATCCAGATGAGACCCAGTACTTC.

This chain connects TRBV19 to TRBJ1-1; 8 positions match TRBD1. The CDR3 totals 12 residues. Germline V CDR1 and CDR2: LNHDA, SQIVND (reference sequence). V gave up 3 bases and J gave up 11 bases; unmatched junction bases: 5. CDR3 region: CASSIRGLSAFF. For the CDR3, the DNA is TGTGCCAGTAGTATCAGGGGGCTCTCGGCTTTCTTT.